Shown below are 10 T cell receptor beta chains from a single sample sequenced in a study of blood T cell repertoires in COVID-19. Clones were sequenced by immunoSEQ multiplex PCR, and TCRdb holds only the in-frame ones, with some missing. The sample shows about 200,000 clones, approximately 82% of them seen only once. What was sequenced was peripheral blood. These receptors all stem from a woman aged 50 to 60 with acute or convalescent COVID-19.

This sequence joins TRBV5-6 and TRBJ2-1; D is ambiguous. The CDR3 runs to 13 residues. Germline V lookup: CDR1 SGHDT, CDR2 YYEEEE. V was cut by 1 base and J by 5 bases, with 7 bases left in between. The CDR3 loop is CASSLNSHNEQFF. The DNA for the CDR3 is TGTGCCAGCAGCTTGAACAGCCACAATGAGCAGTTCTTC.

The gene calls are TRBV27 and TRBJ2-7, with TRBD2 matching over 9 bases. The CDR3 extends over 15 amino acids. V lost 0 bases to trimming and J lost 4 bases; unmatched junction nucleotides: 4. Per the germline V gene, CDR1 is MNHEY and CDR2 is SMNVEV (reference sequence). This CDR3 is CASSLSGTSWYEQYF. The CDR3 region has the DNA TGTGCCAGCAGTTTATCGGGGACTAGCTGGTACGAGCAGTACTTC.

This chain joins TRBV20-1 and TRBJ2-1; 7 positions agree with TRBD2. Germline loops: CDR1 DFQATT, CDR2 SNEGSKA (reference sequence). This CDR3 contains 14 residues. V shed 3 bases, J shed 5 bases, and the junction held 7 bases outside the gene matches. The CDR3 nucleotides read TGCAGTGCTAGTATACCTAGCGGAGACAATGAGCAGTTCTTC. Translating it yields CSASIPSGDNEQFF.

The J gene is TRBJ2-6, the V gene TRBV15; perhaps TRBD1 as D (6 bases). Germline V gene lookup returns CDR1 LNHNV and CDR2 YYDKDF (reference sequence). V was shortened by 5 bases and J by 0 bases, with 14 bases between the two germline ends. This CDR3 is 17 amino acids long. CDR3 protein: CATSPQGYSSGANVLTF. The CDR3 DNA reads TGTGCCACCAGCCCCCAGGGGTACTCCTCTGGGGCCAACGTCCTGACTTTC.

The chain combines TRBV5-1 with TRBJ1-3; D gene ambiguous. V was cut by 4 bases and J by 0 bases, with 11 bases left in between. This CDR3 comprises 15 residues. Germline assignment: CDR1 SGHRS and CDR2 YFSETQ. CDR3 protein: CASSPSPSSGNTIYF. DNA for the CDR3: TGCGCCAGCAGCCCCTCACCGAGCTCTGGAAACACCATATATTTT.

This clone was seen only a few times. V gene TRBV13 combines with J gene TRBJ2-2, with D possibly TRBD2 on 6 matching bases. Deletions cut 2 bases from V and 6 bases from J, with 10 bases between. Looked up from germline, CDR1 is PRHDT and CDR2 is FYEKMQ (reference sequence). CDR3 size: 14 residues. For the CDR3, the DNA is TGTGCCAGCAGCTTAACGCTAGCGCCCGGGGAGCTGTTTTTT. Translation: CASSLTLAPGELFF.

The chain has TRBV28 and TRBJ2-5; 7 bases are shared with TRBD2. The CDR3 totals 16 residues. The V segment lost 4 bases and the J segment 2 bases; nucleotides outside the gene matches: 10. Germline CDR1 is MDHEN and CDR2 is SYDVKM. The CDR3 region is CASSYGTTLLQETQYF. CDR3 DNA: TGTGCCAGCAGTTATGGGACTACCTTACTTCAAGAGACCCAGTACTTC.

This chain uses TRBV2 with TRBJ2-1, with D possibly matching TRBD2 (6 bases). Germline CDR1 reads SNHLY; CDR2 reads FYNNEI. This CDR3 has 14 amino acids. The V and J ends lost 6 bases and 2 bases respectively, with 11 bases between them. In DNA form, the CDR3 reads TGTGCCAGCAGAAACCTAGCGACCTACAATGAGCAGTTCTTC. Protein product: CASRNLATYNEQFF.

This clone was counted a few times. The rearrangement links TRBV29-1 to TRBJ2-1; TRBD2 aligns across 10 bases. The V and J ends lost 2 bases and 4 bases, in that order; junction bases with no gene match: 2. The CDR3 totals 14 residues. Germline V lookup: CDR1 SQVTM, CDR2 ANQGSEA. The CDR3 DNA follows: TGCAGCGTTGAAACTAGCGGGAATTACAATGAGCAGTTCTTC. The encoded protein is CSVETSGNYNEQFF.

The rearrangement links TRBV10-1 to TRBJ2-6; D is perhaps TRBD2 (5 bases). The CDR3 has 14 amino acids. From germline, CDR1 is WNHNN and CDR2 SYGVQD (reference sequence). V was pared by 4 bases and J by 1 base, with 5 bases between. The CDR3 sequence: CASSAGSGANVLTF. The CDR3 region has the DNA TGCGCCAGCAGTGCGGGGTCTGGGGCCAACGTCCTGACTTTC.